The 14 T cell receptor beta chains below were found in one sample sequenced in a study of PD-1 blockade in mismatch repair-deficient tumors (dated by TCRdb to the late 2010s). Library preparation used the immunoSEQ multiplex PCR assay. TCRdb provides this immuneACCESS table in a form limited to in-frame rearrangements. Some clones are lacking; in checked studies, under half of them reflect an unresolved V gene, and why the rest are absent is not known. In all, the sample holds tens of thousands of clones, and around 75% of those were seen once. Of the sample, over 20% falls within the top ten clones. Sequenced material: peripheral blood, taken 4 weeks after starting pembrolizumab. Every receptor here comes from an adult with mismatch repair-deficient cancer.

The sample holds one count of this clone. The chain couples TRBV7-6 to TRBJ2-1, with 8 nucleotides matching TRBD2. V was pared by 2 bases and J by 8 bases, with 20 bases of the junction left unmatched. The CDR3 is made up of 19 amino acids. Looked up from germline, CDR1 is SGHVS and CDR2 is FNYEAQ. CDR3 loop: CASSLSRGGTSGRKDEQFF. CDR3 DNA sequence: TGTGCCAGCAGCTTAAGCCGTGGGGGTACTAGCGGAAGGAAGGATGAGCAGTTCTTC.

This clone was counted a few times. The V call is TRBV7-9, the J call TRBJ2-1, with 9 bases that match TRBD2. Germline CDR1 reads SEHNR; CDR2 reads FQNEAQ (reference sequence). The CDR3 spans 16 residues. With V trimmed by 5 bases and J by 4 bases, 9 bases remained unmatched. CDR3 protein: CASSLSASGDYNEQFF. CDR3 bases: TGTGCCAGCAGCCTAAGTGCTAGCGGGGATTACAATGAGCAGTTCTTC.

The CDR3 nucleotides are TGTGCCAGCATCGCCGCGGGGTATTTGACTTACAATGAGCAGTTCTTC. Amino acids: CASIAAGYLTYNEQFF. V and J are TRBV28 and TRBJ2-1; tentative D call: TRBD2 (6 bases). Trimming shortened V by 7 bases and J by 4 bases, and 20 bases separated the two germline ends. This CDR3 is 16 amino acids long. Germline values: CDR1 MDHEN, CDR2 SYDVKM.

V gene TRBV11-2 combines with J gene TRBJ2-5; possible D gene TRBD2, 5 bases. The V and J ends lost 5 bases and 5 bases respectively, with 27 bases between them. This CDR3 has 18 residues. Germline-derived CDR1 and CDR2 are SGHAT and FQNNGV. CDR3 residues: CASSQSWAGTRVQETQYF. The CDR3, as DNA: TGTGCCAGCAGCCAAAGTTGGGCGGGCACCAGAGTACAGGAGACCCAGTACTTC.

This clone came up a few times. The chain combines TRBV7-8 with TRBJ2-4; perhaps TRBD1 as D (5 bases). CDR1 SGHVS and CDR2 FQNEAQ come from the germline V gene. Between the trimmed V and J ends, which lost 3 bases and 0 bases, there was a span of 21 bases. The CDR3 spans 19 residues. CDR3 nucleotides: TGTGCCAGCAGCTTTTTATCTGGGGCCTCGACCCTAGCCAAAAACATTCAGTACTTC. Translating gives CASSFLSGASTLAKNIQYF.

The chain links TRBV4-1 to TRBJ2-3, with 8 bases that match TRBD1. V dropped 2 bases and J dropped 2; count of bases not matched to a gene: 9. The CDR3 runs to 17 residues. Germline CDR1 reads MGHRA; CDR2 reads YSYEKL. CDR3 sequence: CASSQYPSRGLTDTQYF. The DNA of the CDR3 is TGCGCCAGCAGCCAATATCCGTCCAGGGGGCTCACAGATACGCAGTATTTT.

The chain recombines TRBV19 with TRBJ2-5, with 8 bases that match TRBD1. This CDR3 is built from 14 residues. The germline V gene encodes CDR1 LNHDA and CDR2 SQIVND (reference sequence). J lost 5 bases, V lost 4 bases, and 6 bases had no gene match. CDR3 region: CASSKRTGRETQYF. The DNA for the CDR3 is TGTGCCAGTAGTAAACGGACAGGGAGGGAGACCCAGTACTTC. Based on the CDR3 plus reference TRBV19 and TRBJ2-5, the full variable domain is DGGITQSPKYLFRKEGQNVTLSCEQNLNHDAMYWYRQDPGQGLRLIYYSQIVNDFQKGDIAEGYSVSREKKESFPLTVTSAQKNPTAFYLCASSKRTGRETQYFGPGTRLLVL.

This clone was counted a few times. V gene TRBV27 combines with J gene TRBJ1-1, with TRBD1 matching over 9 bases. Germline CDR1 and CDR2: MNHEY and SMNVEV (reference sequence). V lost 6 bases, J lost 5 bases, and 13 bases stayed unmatched. CDR3 size: 16 residues. CDR3 loop: CASSTRGQGSGTEAFF. The CDR3 DNA is TGTGCCAGCAGCACCAGGGGACAGGGCTCGGGTACTGAAGCTTTCTTT.

V gene TRBV6-4 combines with J gene TRBJ2-1; 12 positions agree with TRBD2. V dropped 6 bases and J dropped 2; count of bases not matched to a gene: 2. The CDR3 has 15 amino acids. Per germline, CDR1 MRHNA and CDR2 SNTAGT. The CDR3, as DNA: TGTGCCAGCAGCCGGACTAGCGGGACCTACAATGAGCAGTTCTTC. Encoded protein: CASSRTSGTYNEQFF.

V and J are TRBV11-1 and TRBJ2-7; D may be TRBD1 or TRBD2 (5 bases each). The ends were cut back, 4 bases at V and 6 bases at J, with 13 bases in the middle. The CDR3 extends over 13 amino acids. The germline CDR1 and CDR2 sequences are SGHAT and FQDESV (reference sequence). The CDR3 loop reads CASSSRGGGEQYF. For the CDR3, the DNA is TGTGCCAGCAGCTCTAGAGGTGGGGGCGAGCAGTACTTC.

The chain carries TRBV6-5 and TRBJ1-2; maybe TRBD1 (5 bases). Germline values: CDR1 MNHEY, CDR2 SVGAGI. The CDR3 consists of 12 residues. V lost 6 bases and J lost 2, with 7 bases in between. The CDR3 protein is CASRRGNYGYTF. CDR3 sequence (DNA): TGTGCCAGCAGGAGGGGAAACTATGGCTACACCTTC.

The chain has TRBV28 and TRBJ1-1, with D unresolved. The V end lost 6 bases, the J end lost 1 base, and 12 bases lay between the germline ends. This CDR3 is built from 14 residues. The germline CDR1 and CDR2 sequences are MDHEN and SYDVKM. Here the CDR3 DNA reads TGTGCCAGCAGCGATCCCGGGGAGAACACTGAAGCTTTCTTT. Amino acids: CASSDPGENTEAFF.

V usage is TRBV6-4 and J usage is TRBJ2-3; 11 bases are shared with TRBD1. The CDR3 length is 16 residues. Trimming took 0 bases from V and 2 from J; bases not matched to a gene: 1. Looked up from germline, CDR1 is MRHNA and CDR2 is SNTAGT. The CDR3 here is CASSDSDRGHTDTQYF. In DNA, the CDR3 is TGTGCCAGCAGTGACTCGGACAGGGGGCACACAGATACGCAGTATTTT.

The gene calls are TRBV4-3 and TRBJ2-3; D not resolved. V shed 2 bases and J shed 6 bases, with 18 bases lying between them. Germline-derived CDR1 and CDR2 are LGHNA and YSLEER. The length of the CDR3 is 16 residues. CDR3 coding DNA: TGCGCCAGCAGCCAAAGCACCGGGCCACCGGTGGATACGCAGTATTTT. Translated, it gives CASSQSTGPPVDTQYF.